This entry describes one T cell receptor beta chain. Its antigen is not known. The data belong to a study of T cell repertoires in cytomegalovirus infection. Looking at the study overall: Recently identified HLA-C-restricted CMV epitopes and well-studied HLA-B-restricted CMV epitopes were used by the study. Public TCR beta signatures provided an indication of both CMV infection and a matching HLA type. Study results and caveats: The study found HLA-C-restricted CMV-specific TCR beta clonotypes dominating the ex vivo response.

Using its own MiXCR run on the reads, TCRdb lists one record per CDR3 protein. The sample has hundreds of thousands of distinct CDR3 sequences, approximately 42% seen once; the top ten hold approximately 40%. CDR3 length: 17 amino acids. CDR1 is MNHEY, CDR2 SMNVEV, per germline (reference sequence). The V gene lost 2 bases and the J gene lost 0 bases, with 13 bases spanning the gap. The sequence derives from a human donor in good health (CMV status not recorded). Some clones in this sample may be carry-over from other donors' samples. The specimen comprised cultured PBMCs, sampled from culture after CMV antigen stimulation. V is TRBV27 and J is TRBJ2-2; tentatively, D is TRBD1 or TRBD2 (5 bases each). In nucleotides, the CDR3 is TGTGCCAGCAGTTTAAGCCCTTGGGGGTCGAACACCGGGGAGCTGTTTTTT. Translated, it gives CASSLSPWGSNTGELFF.